This T cell receptor beta chain appears in the sequencing data of a study of beta chain features in type 1 diabetes. The study's findings and limits: Among patients, naive, central memory and Treg TCRB repertoires appeared more similar than among healthy donors. There was a moderate but significant shortening of TCRB CDR3s in all four CD4+ subsets of Type 1 diabetes patients.

The isolated RNA, all of it, was reverse transcribed, so expressed TCRB transcripts were what got sequenced. Naive, central memory and regulatory T cell samples yielded around 3.4 million reads on average. Clones were read by immunoSEQ multiplex PCR, and TCRdb kept only the in-frame ones, dropping some. This repertoire shows 250,000 to 350,000 clones, about 10% found once; its top ten account for approximately 0.016%. This clone has a handful of counts. Its antigen is undetermined. In germline, CDR1 is SGHDT, CDR2 YYEEEE. The CDR3 has 14 amino acids. J gave up 9 bases and V 4 bases, and 9 bases lay outside the gene matches.

Sequencing was carried out using naive CD4+ T cells from blood. The TCR sequence derives from a woman in her 30s in good health. This chain joins TRBV5-6 and TRBJ2-1, with 8 nucleotides matching TRBD2. For the CDR3, the DNA is TGTGCCAGCAGCCCCTGGGGGGGGACTAGTGAGCAGTTCTTC. As protein: CASSPWGGTSEQFF.